The 6 T cell receptor beta chains listed next were all sequenced from one sample in a study of tumor-infiltrating lymphocytes in localized non-small cell lung cancer. TCRdb's table, derived via immunoSEQ multiplex PCR, lists solely in-frame clones and lacks some. Among around 15,000 clones, around 66% were seen once, and the ten largest hold less than 6%. Sequencing used lung tumor tissue. These receptors were collected from a human donor with non-small cell lung cancer.

The chain combines TRBV6-1 with TRBJ2-3; a weak D match, TRBD2 (5 bases). This CDR3 has 15 residues. Trimming left V 4 bases short and J 6 bases short, with 17 bases between. Germline V gene data show CDR1 as MNHNS and CDR2 as SASEGT. The CDR3 nucleotides read TGTGCCAGCAGTGCCAACCTCGGGGAGACGGATACGCAGTATTTT. Translation gives CASSANLGETDTQYF.

The CDR3 here is CASSPLQEGGRNEQFF. CDR3 nucleotide sequence: TGTGCCAGCAGCCCCCTCCAAGAGGGAGGGAGAAATGAGCAGTTCTTC. This chain uses TRBV7-9 with TRBJ2-1; 7 bases match TRBD2. Trimming cost V 5 bases and J 7 bases; bases outside gene matches: 14. Looked up from germline, CDR1 is SEHNR and CDR2 is FQNEAQ (reference sequence). There are 16 residues in the CDR3.

This sequence joins TRBV29-1 and TRBJ2-7; D possibly uses TRBD1 or TRBD2 (5 bases each). V lost 5 bases to trimming and J lost 2 bases, with 13 bases between them. The CDR3 runs 13 residues. CDR1 and CDR2 (germline): SQVTM, ANQGSEA. CDR3 loop: CSVQGGAAYEQYF. CDR3 in DNA: TGCAGCGTTCAGGGTGGAGCGGCCTACGAGCAGTACTTC.

The chain employs TRBV6-5 and TRBJ2-3; TRBD2 matches 12 bases. The CDR3 extends over 16 amino acids. Trimming cost V 6 bases and J 2 bases; bases outside gene matches: 6. Germline V gives CDR1 MNHEY, CDR2 SVGAGI. CDR3 coding DNA: TGTGCCAGCAGGTACGGACTAGCGGGACTCACAGATACGCAGTATTTT. Its protein product is CASRYGLAGLTDTQYF.

There are a few counts of this clone. The V and J genes are TRBV7-9 and TRBJ1-2; the D is unclear. The CDR3 loop spans 13 amino acids. The germline V and J ends were trimmed by 6 bases and 3 bases, with 11 bases remaining between them. Germline-derived CDR1 and CDR2 are SEHNR and FQNEAQ (reference sequence). The CDR3 bases are TGTGCCAGCAGTCTTGACGGAGACTATGGCTACACCTTC. Protein product: CASSLDGDYGYTF.

By share, this clone counts as medium-sized. The chain carries TRBV10-3 and TRBJ1-2; perhaps TRBD1 as D (6 bases). Trimming took off 9 bases at V and 0 bases at J, with 8 bases between the two ends. Germline assignment: CDR1 ENHRY and CDR2 SYGVKD. This CDR3 is 12 amino acids long. The CDR3 DNA sequence: TGTGCCATTAAGGGGGCTAACTATGGCTACACCTTC. As protein: CAIKGANYGYTF.